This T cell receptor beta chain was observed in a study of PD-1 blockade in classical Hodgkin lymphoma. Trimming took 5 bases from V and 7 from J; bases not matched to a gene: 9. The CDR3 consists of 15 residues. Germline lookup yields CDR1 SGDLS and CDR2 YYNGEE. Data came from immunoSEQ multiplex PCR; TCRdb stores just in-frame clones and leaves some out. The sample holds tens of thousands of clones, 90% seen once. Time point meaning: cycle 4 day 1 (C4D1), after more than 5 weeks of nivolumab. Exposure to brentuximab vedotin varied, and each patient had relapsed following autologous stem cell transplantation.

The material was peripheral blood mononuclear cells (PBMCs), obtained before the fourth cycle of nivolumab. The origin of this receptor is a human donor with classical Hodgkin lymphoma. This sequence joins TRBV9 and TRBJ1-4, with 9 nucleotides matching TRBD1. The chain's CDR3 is CASSPTGGRIEKLFF. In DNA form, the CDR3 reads TGTGCCAGCAGTCCGACAGGGGGAAGAATTGAAAAACTGTTTTTT.